This T cell receptor (beta chain) is drawn from a study of response to subunit inactivated influenza vaccine. V was trimmed by 1 base and J by 5 bases, leaving 14 bases between them. The CDR3 loop spans 15 amino acids. Looked up from germline, CDR1 is SEHNR and CDR2 is FQNEAQ (reference sequence). TCRdb redid the calling of the RT-PCR reads with MiXCR, one entry per CDR3 protein. This sample has more than 700,000 distinct CDR3 sequences, with 21% found just once. The rearrangement uses TRBV7-9 and TRBJ2-5, with D unresolved. This sequence was found in a man in his fifties or sixties who received an inactivated influenza vaccine. This specimen consisted of PBMCs from blood, obtained 5 days after vaccination. CDR3 residues: CASSLGRYGQETQYF. The CDR3 coding sequence is TGTGCCAGCAGCTTAGGGCGTTACGGGCAGGAGACCCAGTACTTC.